This section outlines one T cell receptor gamma chain sequence together with its context. Its antigen is as yet unknown. The junction does not match germline at one end; this may be a read error. The sample originates from a study of Vδ1+ human thymocytes. The template was reverse-transcribed extracted RNA. Multiplex PCR used pooled V-gene forward primers and a constant-region reverse primer to amplify CDR3s. TCRdb reran clone calling via CATT on the multiplex PCR reads. The sample lists around 11,000 gamma-chain clones; around 45% were seen once. The CDR3 length is 11 residues. From germline, CDR1 is VTNTFY and CDR2 YDVSTARD (reference sequence). Thymocytes were sorted as CD3+ TCRVdelta1+ TCRVdelta2- after alphabeta T cell depletion. Sorted Vdelta1+ thymocytes were about 97% to 99.6% pure. Regarding the study as a whole: Thymic TRG and TRD repertoires appeared highly polyclonal, with Gaussian CDR3 length distributions. Unlike peripheral blood Vdelta1+ controls, thymic delta-chain sequences included approximately 20% Vdelta2 and few Vdelta3.

The receptor's source is a boy in the first two years of life who had congenital heart surgery. Specimen: Vdelta1+ gamma-delta thymocytes from the thymus. This sample's subset: FACS-sorted CD3+ TCRalphabeta- TCRVdelta1+ TCRVdelta2- thymocytes. The chain joins TRGV3 to TRGJ1 or TRGJ2. The DNA for the CDR3 is TGTGCCACCTGGGAACTAGATAAGAAACTATTT. It codes for CATWELDKKLF.